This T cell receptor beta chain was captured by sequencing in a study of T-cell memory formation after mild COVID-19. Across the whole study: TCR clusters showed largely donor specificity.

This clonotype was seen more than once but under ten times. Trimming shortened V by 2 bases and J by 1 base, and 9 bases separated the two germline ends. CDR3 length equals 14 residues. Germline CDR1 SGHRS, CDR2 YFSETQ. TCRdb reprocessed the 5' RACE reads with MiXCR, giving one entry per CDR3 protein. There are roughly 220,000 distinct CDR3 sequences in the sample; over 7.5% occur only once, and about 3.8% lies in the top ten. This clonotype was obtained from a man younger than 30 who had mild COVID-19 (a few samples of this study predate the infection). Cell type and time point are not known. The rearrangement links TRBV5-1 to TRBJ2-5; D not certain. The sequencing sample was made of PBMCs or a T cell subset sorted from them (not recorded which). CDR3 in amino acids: CASSFGRTQETQYF. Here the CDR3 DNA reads TGCGCCAGCAGCTTCGGGCGGACCCAAGAGACCCAGTACTTC.